This record covers a single TCR beta chain. The antigen is not known. Approximately 110 mL of blood, on average, came from one heparinised draw per donor. Germline assignment: CDR1 GTSNPN and CDR2 SVGIG (reference sequence). The CDR3 sequence is 13 residues long. The V end lost 5 bases, the J end lost 3 bases, and 13 bases lay between the germline ends. This specimen belongs to a study of beta chain features in type 1 diabetes. General study results and limits: For cells with high TCR expression, cDNA sequencing could yield over-representation.

cDNA synthesis used the whole RNA isolate, giving expressed TCRB sequences. Repertoires were generated with immunoSEQ multiplex PCR, while TCRdb's copy carries only in-frame clones and drops some. The sample shows hundreds of thousands of clones, over 25% of them seen only once. The clonotype was recovered from a man aged 18 to 30 in good health. Sample: naive CD4+ T cells from blood. The genes are TRBV30 and TRBJ1-1; maybe TRBD1 (5 bases). Written as DNA, the CDR3 is TGTGCCTGGCTGCAGGGTGGGGACACTGAAGCTTTCTTT. Residues: CAWLQGGDTEAFF.